The TCR beta chain described here comes from a study of shared clonotypes between healthy human individuals. The study's findings and limits: Larger richness was generally estimated for naive than memory subsets.

As for this clone: Antigen specificity is unknown.

Germline CDR1 is SGHNT and CDR2 is YENEEA. The CDR3 sequence is 12 residues long. V was clipped by 3 bases and J by 10 bases, with 10 bases between them. Sequenced by immunoSEQ multiplex PCR; TCRdb stores in-frame clones only, minus some. The sample lists about 2.3 million clones, about 92% occurring once. Sequenced material: naive CD4+ T cells from PBMCs. Subset meaning: CD45RA+ positively selected. The chain employs TRBV11-3 and TRBJ2-1; tentative D call: TRBD1 (6 bases). This receptor was obtained from a man younger than 30 in good health. Some clones in this sample may be carry-over from other donors' samples. The CDR3 loop reads CASSFEGHEQFF. The CDR3 DNA sequence: TGTGCCAGCAGCTTCGAGGGACACGAGCAGTTCTTC.